The present entry profiles one TCR beta chain with its context. CDR3-region Arm-PCR and iRepertoire HTBI primers produced the TCR beta libraries. TCRdb used MiXCR to reprocess the multiplex PCR reads, holding one entry per CDR3 protein. This sample has 400,000 to 450,000 distinct CDR3 sequences, with about 15% found just once. The time point was: newly diagnosed GD, antithyroid drugs for less than 3 months. After RNA was extracted from PBMCs, the TCR library was made from it. Patients of an endocrinology department in Xi'an, China, were included. This specimen comes from a study of regulatory T cells in long-lasting Graves disease. Study summary: Less than 3 months of antithyroid drugs had been taken by newly diagnosed Graves' patients.

In addition, the sample was reused for a study of T cells in Graves' hyperthyroidism and ophthalmopathy. Turning to that study: Any patient presenting with uncontrolled infection, other autoimmune disease, pregnancy or lactation was left out. The study used the HTBI primer set for a first-round RT-PCR of the TCR CDR3.

The TCR originated in a young woman with Graves disease. The sample consisted of peripheral blood mononuclear cells (PBMCs), taken at new diagnosis, from a patient treated with antithyroid drugs.

In DNA, the CDR3 is TGTGCCAGTGGTCAGCGGGACACAGATACGCAGTATTTT. This sequence encodes CASGQRDTDTQYF. V and J are TRBV12-3 or TRBV12-4 and TRBJ2-3; 7 bases fit TRBD2. Trimming cost V 9 bases and J 2 bases; bases outside gene matches: 5. The CDR3 runs to 13 residues.